This T cell receptor (beta chain) was sequenced for a study of low-dose radiotherapy and immunotherapy resistance in tumors. Overall study: Each fraction given to Cohort 2 every two weeks delivered 1 Gy, and the total reached 13 Gy over 26 weeks. Every two weeks, one day ahead of radiation and immunotherapy, cyclophosphamide 200 mg/m2 was given (intravenously).

The sample's time point: before trial treatment. cDNA synthesis used a TRAV/TRBV-specific primer set for both chains. Amplification of TCRs used a constant-region primer and V-primer adapter for about 18 PCR cycles. TCRdb processed the reads anew with MiXCR; each CDR3 protein has one entry. The sample lists 85,000 to 95,000 distinct CDR3 sequences; 9.4% were seen once. This CDR3 comprises 13 residues. Germline lookup yields CDR1 MDHEN and CDR2 SYDVKM. The V gene end was trimmed by 8 bases and the J gene end by 3 bases; junction bases not matched to a gene: 5. This clonotype was sampled from a male donor with prostate cancer. Sample: PBMCs, taken before treatment. The genes are TRBV28 and TRBJ2-7; 9 nucleotides match TRBD2. The CDR3 sequence is CASRAGGVYEQYF. DNA of the CDR3: TGTGCCAGCCGTGCGGGAGGGGTCTACGAGCAGTACTTC.